Given below is one TCR beta chain in context. Here immunoSEQ multiplex PCR was the method, and the copy in TCRdb shows in-frame clones only, minus some. The repertoire has about 73,000 clones, under 90% of them found once; the top ten carry 9% to 9.5%. The source of the sample is a study of T cell changes during pregnancy in multiple sclerosis. The CDR3 is made up of 17 amino acids. Trimming removed 0 bases at V and 1 base at J, with 13 bases between. Germline CDR1 GTSNPN, CDR2 SVGIG (reference sequence). This sequence originates from a female donor in good health, enrolled as a control in a pregnancy study. The chain is built from TRBV30 and TRBJ2-6; D may be TRBD1 (6 bases). The source material was peripheral blood, sampled after pregnancy. The CDR3: CAWSVWDNFSGANVLTF. The CDR3 DNA is TGTGCCTGGAGTGTTTGGGACAATTTTTCTGGGGCCAACGTCCTGACTTTC.